This T cell receptor beta chain was sequenced during a study of blood T cells in healthy people across ages. Study-wide results and caveats: PBMCs were not sorted, which prevented a conclusive comparison of naive versus antigen-experienced cells. Expanded clonotype shifts may have been confounded, as the donors had an unknown CMV status.

Germline assignment: CDR1 DFQATT and CDR2 SNEGSKA (reference sequence). The junction had 9 bases not matched to a gene; V was cut back by 1 base and J by 1 base. The CDR3 sequence is 18 residues long. Notes on this clonotype: Its specificity is unknown.

Through a sample-barcoded 5' primer and a J-beta primer mix, a second PCR was run for roughly 6 to 11 cycles. The template-switch adaptor was a 5' adaptor with 12 random nucleotides. It tagged each cDNA molecule. Each CDR3 protein gets one entry after TCRdb re-called the 5' RACE reads with MiXCR. The sample shows more than 650,000 distinct CDR3 sequences, under 30% of them seen only once. The same data also contributed to another study, on T cells of mothers and their children. That investigation notes: Mother-child pairs who were related displayed a slightly higher overlap than unrelated pairs, a difference that was non-significant.

This TCR was recovered from a boy younger than 18 in good health. The chain employs TRBV20-1 and TRBJ2-7; 14 positions match TRBD2. The sequencing input was blood. CDR3 DNA: TGCAGTGCTAGAGGAGGGACTAGCGGGGGCCTACCGTCCTACGAGCAGTACTTC. It translates to CSARGGTSGGLPSYEQYF.